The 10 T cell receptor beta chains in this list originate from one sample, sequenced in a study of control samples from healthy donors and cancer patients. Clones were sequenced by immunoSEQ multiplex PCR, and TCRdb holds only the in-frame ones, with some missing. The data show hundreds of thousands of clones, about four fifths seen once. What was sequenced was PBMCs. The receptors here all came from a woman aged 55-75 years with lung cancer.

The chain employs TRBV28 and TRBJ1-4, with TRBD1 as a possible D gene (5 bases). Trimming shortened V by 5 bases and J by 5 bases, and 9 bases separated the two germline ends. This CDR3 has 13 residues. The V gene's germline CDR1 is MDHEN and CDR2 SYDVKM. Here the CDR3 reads CASSKGSNEKLFF. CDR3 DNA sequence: TGTGCCAGCAGTAAGGGGTCCAATGAAAAACTGTTTTTT. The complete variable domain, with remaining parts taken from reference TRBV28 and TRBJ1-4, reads DVKVTQSSRYLVKRTGEKVFLECVQDMDHENMFWYRQDPGLGLRLIYFSYDVKMKEKGDIPEGYSVSREKKERFSLILESASTNQTSMYLCASSKGSNEKLFFGSGTQLSVL.

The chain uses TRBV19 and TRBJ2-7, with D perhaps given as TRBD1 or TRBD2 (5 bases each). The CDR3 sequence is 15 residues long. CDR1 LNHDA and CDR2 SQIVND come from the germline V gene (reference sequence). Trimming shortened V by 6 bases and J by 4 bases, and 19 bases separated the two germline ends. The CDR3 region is CASSAYPGSPYEQYF. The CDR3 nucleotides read TGTGCCAGTAGCGCCTATCCAGGGAGCCCGTACGAGCAGTACTTC.

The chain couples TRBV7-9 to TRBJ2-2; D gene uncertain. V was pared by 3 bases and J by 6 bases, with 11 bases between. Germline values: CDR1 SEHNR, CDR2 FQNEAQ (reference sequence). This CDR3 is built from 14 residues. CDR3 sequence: CASSFGPESGELFF. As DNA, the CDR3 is TGTGCCAGCAGCTTTGGTCCCGAGTCCGGGGAGCTGTTTTTT.

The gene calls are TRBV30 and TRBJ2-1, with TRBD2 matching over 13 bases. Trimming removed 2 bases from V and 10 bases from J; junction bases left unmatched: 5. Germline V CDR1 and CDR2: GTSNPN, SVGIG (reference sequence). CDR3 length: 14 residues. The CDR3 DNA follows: TGTGCCTGGAGTACGGGACTAGCGGGATCGGAGCAGTTCTTC. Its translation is CAWSTGLAGSEQFF.

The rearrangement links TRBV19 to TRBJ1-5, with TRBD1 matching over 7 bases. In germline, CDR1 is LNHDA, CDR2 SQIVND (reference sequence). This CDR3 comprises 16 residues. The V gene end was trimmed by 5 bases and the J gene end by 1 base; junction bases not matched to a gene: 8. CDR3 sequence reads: CASSREGAASNQPQHF. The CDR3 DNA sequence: TGTGCCAGTAGTCGCGAGGGGGCGGCCAGCAATCAGCCCCAGCATTTT.

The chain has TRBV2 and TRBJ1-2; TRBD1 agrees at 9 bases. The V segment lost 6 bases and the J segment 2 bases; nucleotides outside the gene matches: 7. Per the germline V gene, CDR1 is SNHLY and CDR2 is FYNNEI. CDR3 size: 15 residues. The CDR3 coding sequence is TGTGCCAGCAGGAGTGATGGGACAGGGAACTATGGCTACACCTTC. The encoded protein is CASRSDGTGNYGYTF.

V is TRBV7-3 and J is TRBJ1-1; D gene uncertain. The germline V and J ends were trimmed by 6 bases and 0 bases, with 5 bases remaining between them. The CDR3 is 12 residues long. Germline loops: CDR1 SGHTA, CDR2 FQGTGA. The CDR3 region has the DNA TGTGCCAGCAGTGGGGTGAACACTGAAGCTTTCTTT. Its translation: CASSGVNTEAFF.

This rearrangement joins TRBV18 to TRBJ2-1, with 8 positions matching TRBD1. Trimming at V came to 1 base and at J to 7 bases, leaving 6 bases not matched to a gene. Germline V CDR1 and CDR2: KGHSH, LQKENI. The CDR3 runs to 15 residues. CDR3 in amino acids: CASSPLPGGRNEQFF. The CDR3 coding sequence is TGTGCCAGCTCACCACTTCCAGGGGGCCGGAATGAGCAGTTCTTC. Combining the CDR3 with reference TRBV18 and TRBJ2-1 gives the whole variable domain NAGVMQNPRHLVRRRGQEARLRCSPMKGHSHVYWYRQLPEEGLKFMVYLQKENIIDESGMPKERFSAEFPKEGPSILRIQQVVRGDSAAYFCASSPLPGGRNEQFFGPGTRLTVL.

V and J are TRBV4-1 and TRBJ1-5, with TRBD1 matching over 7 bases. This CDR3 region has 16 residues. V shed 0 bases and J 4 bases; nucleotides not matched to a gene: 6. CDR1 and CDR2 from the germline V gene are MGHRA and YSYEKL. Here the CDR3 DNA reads TGCGCCAGCAGCCAAGAGACAGGGAGAGGAAATCAGCCCCAGCATTTT. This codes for CASSQETGRGNQPQHF.

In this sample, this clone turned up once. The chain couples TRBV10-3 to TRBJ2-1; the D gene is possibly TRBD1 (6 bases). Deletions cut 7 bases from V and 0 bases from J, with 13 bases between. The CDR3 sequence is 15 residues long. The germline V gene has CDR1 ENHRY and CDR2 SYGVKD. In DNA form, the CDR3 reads TGTGCCATCATGAGGGACACGAGCTCCTACAATGAGCAGTTCTTC. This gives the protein CAIMRDTSSYNEQFF.